This T cell receptor (beta chain) was sequenced during a study of human T cells and chemical hapten exposure. MiXCR was run by TCRdb on the RACE reads, yielding one entry per CDR3 protein. The sample shows roughly 120,000 distinct CDR3 sequences, more than 7.5% of them seen only once. This clonotype was counted between two and nine times. CDR1 and CDR2 (germline): SGHDN, FVKESK. The CDR3 loop spans 18 amino acids. J lost 0 bases, V lost 4 bases, and 6 bases had no gene match. Indicated time point: healthy volunteer bleed at 2 weeks. Total RNA was isolated from unfractionated whole blood. The sample consisted of whole blood. This receptor was taken from a male donor in good health. Some clones in this sample may be carry-over from other donors' samples. The chain employs TRBV14 and TRBJ2-3; 14 positions match TRBD2. DNA for the CDR3: TGTGCCAGCAGCCTTGGGACTAGCGGGGGACTCAGCACAGATACGCAGTATTTT. Its protein product is CASSLGTSGGLSTDTQYF.